The 30 T cell receptor beta chains below come from one sample, sequenced in a study of EBV T-cell therapy then PD-1 blockade in nasopharyngeal carcinoma. The treatment was: AdE1-LMPpoly-expanded autologous EBV-specific T-cell therapy followed by anti-PD-1 nivolumab. What these receptors recognize is not known. Assay used: immunoSEQ multiplex PCR; TCRdb lists only in-frame clones, some missing. The sample lists more than 20,000 clones; 82% were seen once. The sample was CD8+ T cells from blood, taken at day -245 from a patient whose treatment included autologous EBV-specific T cells and nivolumab. These receptors all come from a man aged 40-49 years with nasopharyngeal carcinoma.

The chain carries TRBV9 and TRBJ2-1, with D possibly being TRBD1 (6 bases). Germline CDR1 reads SGDLS; CDR2 reads YYNGEE. CDR3 length: 15 residues. Trimming stripped 3 bases from V and 0 bases from J, with 10 bases between. CDR3 amino acids: CASSARDNSYNEQFF. In DNA, the CDR3 is TGTGCCAGCAGCGCTCGGGACAACTCCTACAATGAGCAGTTCTTC.

V is TRBV13 and J is TRBJ1-3; D ambiguous. Trimming took 5 bases from V and 0 from J, leaving 8 bases between them. This CDR3 region has 14 residues. CDR1 and CDR2 from the germline V gene are PRHDT and FYEKMQ (reference sequence). CDR3 sequence (DNA): TGTGCCAGCAGCCCTCCCGCCTCTGGAAACACCATATATTTT. Translating gives CASSPPASGNTIYF.

The chain links TRBV7-9 to TRBJ2-1; possible D gene TRBD1, 6 bases. CDR3 length: 12 amino acids. Germline values: CDR1 SEHNR, CDR2 FQNEAQ (reference sequence). V lost 6 bases and J 10 bases, leaving 13 bases between the germline ends. The CDR3 DNA follows: TGTGCCAGCAGTGTTCAGGGGAGAGAGCAGTTCTTC. Protein sequence: CASSVQGREQFF.

V gene TRBV29-1 combines with J gene TRBJ2-3; the D call may be TRBD1 or TRBD2 (5 bases each). From germline, CDR1 is SQVTM and CDR2 ANQGSEA. The CDR3 covers 15 residues. V lost 6 bases, J lost 2 bases, and 18 bases lay in between. The CDR3 nucleotides read TGCAGCGTAGCTGGGAGAGGGGCCCACACAGATACGCAGTATTTT. Its translation: CSVAGRGAHTDTQYF.

The CDR3, as DNA: TGTGCCAGCAGTGACTCGGGAGAAGGGACCCAGTACTTC. The encoded protein is CASSDSGEGTQYF. The chain has TRBV6-4 and TRBJ2-5; D possibly corresponds to TRBD2 (5 bases). V was clipped by 0 bases and J by 7 bases, with 9 bases between them. Germline V CDR1 and CDR2: MRHNA, SNTAGT. This CDR3 has 13 amino acids.

Here the CDR3 DNA reads TGTGCCAGCAGCCAAGCGTTTCATTTGACAGGGGCCTTACCCTCCTACAATGAGCAGTTCTTC. This sequence encodes CASSQAFHLTGALPSYNEQFF. This chain uses TRBV3-1 (or the pseudogene TRBV3-2) with TRBJ2-1; 8 nucleotides align to TRBD1. Unmatched junction bases numbered 17, after V lost 1 base and J lost 0 bases. In germline, CDR1 is LGHDT, CDR2 YNNKEL (reference sequence). This CDR3 has 21 residues.

This clone was seen once. The J gene is TRBJ1-2, the V gene TRBV6-5; TRBD1 matches 7 bases. The CDR3 is 15 amino acids. With V trimmed by 8 bases and J by 4 bases, 13 bases remained unmatched. CDR1 and CDR2 (germline): MNHEY, SVGAGI. The CDR3 region has the DNA TGTGCCAGCGGACCCGGTAGGGGGCTCTCCTATGGCTACACCTTC. As protein: CASGPGRGLSYGYTF.

The genes are TRBV27 and TRBJ2-2; the match to TRBD2 covers 11 bases. J gave up 3 bases and V 6 bases, and 6 bases lay outside the gene matches. The CDR3 contains 16 residues. CDR1 is MNHEY, CDR2 SMNVEV, per germline (reference sequence). Here the CDR3 reads CASSRRTSGYTGELFF. The CDR3 DNA sequence: TGTGCCAGCAGCCGCAGGACTAGCGGGTACACCGGGGAGCTGTTTTTT.

The chain uses TRBV6-4 and TRBJ2-2; D remains unclear. Between the trimmed V and J ends, which lost 0 bases and 1 base, there was a span of 6 bases. There are 15 residues in the CDR3. Looked up from germline, CDR1 is MRHNA and CDR2 is SNTAGT. The DNA of the CDR3 is TGTGCCAGCAGTGACTCGGAAATGAACACCGGGGAGCTGTTTTTT. Its protein product is CASSDSEMNTGELFF.

The rearrangement links TRBV6-5 to TRBJ2-7; D unclear. The V gene's germline CDR1 is MNHEY and CDR2 SVGAGI. Trimming cost V 0 bases and J 3 bases, with 6 bases left between them. The CDR3 runs to 13 residues. CDR3 region: CASSYSNNYEQYF. DNA for the CDR3: TGTGCCAGCAGTTACTCGAACAACTACGAGCAGTACTTC.

This chain's CDR3 is CASSHFRDLIKLAQYF. CDR3 nucleotide sequence: TGTGCCAGCAGCCACTTCCGGGACTTGATCAAATTGGCCCAGTACTTC. The chain recombines TRBV4-2 with TRBJ2-5, with D possibly matching TRBD2 (6 bases). The CDR3 runs 16 residues. Between the trimmed V and J ends, which lost 3 bases and 9 bases, there was a span of 23 bases. Germline V gives CDR1 LGHNA, CDR2 YNFKEQ.

This clone occurred once. The chain carries TRBV3-1 (or the pseudogene TRBV3-2) and TRBJ2-5; TRBD2 agrees at 10 bases. The J segment lost 7 bases and the V segment lost 2 bases, leaving 4 bases of the junction unmatched. The CDR3 is made up of 14 amino acids. Germline values: CDR1 LGHDT, CDR2 YNNKEL (reference sequence). CDR3 bases: TGTGCCAGCAGCCAAACTAGCGGGGCGGCGACCCAGTACTTC. This codes for CASSQTSGAATQYF.

The rearrangement uses TRBV4-2 and TRBJ2-7; 7 bases fit TRBD1. Trimming at V came to 0 bases and at J to 7 bases, leaving 12 bases not matched to a gene. Germline assignment: CDR1 LGHNA and CDR2 YNFKEQ. The CDR3 has 16 amino acids. CDR3 coding DNA: TGTGCCAGCAGCCAAGATCTGGGGGACAGCTCTACGGAGCAGTACTTC. Its translation is CASSQDLGDSSTEQYF.

The V gene is TRBV7-2, the J gene TRBJ2-7; 8 nucleotides agree with TRBD1. Germline V gene sequence: CDR1 SGHTA, CDR2 FQGNSA. This CDR3 comprises 14 residues. V lost 3 bases to trimming and J lost 3 bases; unmatched junction nucleotides: 4. CDR3 amino acids: CASSFQGARYEQYF. As DNA, the CDR3 is TGTGCCAGCAGCTTCCAGGGGGCCCGCTACGAGCAGTACTTC.

The chain joins TRBV5-1 to TRBJ2-7; D is perhaps TRBD1 (5 bases). This CDR3 has 14 amino acids. Trimming took off 3 bases at V and 0 bases at J, with 10 bases between the two ends. CDR1 is SGHRS and CDR2 is YFSETQ in the germline V gene. CDR3 protein: CASSYRQSSYEQYF. CDR3 nucleotide sequence: TGCGCCAGCAGCTACAGACAGAGCTCCTACGAGCAGTACTTC.

The chain uses TRBV4-3 and TRBJ1-1, with D possibly matching TRBD1 (6 bases). V gave up 5 bases and J gave up 6 bases, with 13 bases separating them. Looked up from germline, CDR1 is LGHNA and CDR2 is YSLEER. This CDR3 contains 13 residues. This CDR3 is CASSLQGAAEAFF. The CDR3 DNA reads as TGCGCCAGCAGCTTACAGGGTGCCGCTGAAGCTTTCTTT.

This clone was picked up a small number of times. This chain joins TRBV4-3 and TRBJ2-1; tentatively, D is TRBD1 or TRBD2 (5 bases each). Germline loops: CDR1 LGHNA, CDR2 YSLEER. Trimming shortened V by 0 bases and J by 3 bases, and 15 bases separated the two germline ends. The CDR3 is 17 residues long. The CDR3 loop reads CASSQDGGGTDYNEQFF. The CDR3 DNA reads TGCGCCAGCAGCCAAGATGGTGGGGGAACGGACTACAATGAGCAGTTCTTC.

The chain couples TRBV6-5 to TRBJ2-2, with D hard to call. V lost 2 bases, J lost 4 bases, and 8 bases lay in between. This CDR3 spans 14 amino acids. Germline CDR1 and CDR2: MNHEY and SVGAGI. The CDR3 region has the DNA TGTGCCAGCAGTTACGGAGCCGGCACCGGGGAGCTGTTTTTT. Residues: CASSYGAGTGELFF.

The chain links TRBV7-6 to TRBJ2-2; D may be TRBD1 (5 bases). Germline V gene lookup returns CDR1 SGHVS and CDR2 FNYEAQ. The CDR3 extends over 16 amino acids. The V end lost 1 base, the J end lost 6 bases, and 15 bases lay between the germline ends. CDR3 sequence reads: CASSLGRVGAAGELFF. The CDR3 nucleotides are TGTGCCAGCAGCTTAGGCCGGGTAGGGGCAGCCGGGGAGCTGTTTTTT.

This clone appeared a single time. The chain has TRBV10-3 and TRBJ1-3; the match to TRBD1 covers 7 bases. Germline V CDR1 and CDR2: ENHRY, SYGVKD. There are 14 residues in the CDR3. The V gene end was trimmed by 6 bases and the J gene end by 3 bases; junction bases not matched to a gene: 5. This chain's CDR3 is CAIRPTGDGNTIYF. CDR3 coding DNA: TGTGCCATCAGGCCCACAGGGGATGGAAACACCATATATTTT.

Written as DNA, the CDR3 is TGCGCCAGCACCTCGACAGGGGAATTGAACACTGAAGCTTTCTTT. Protein product: CASTSTGELNTEAFF. The rearrangement uses TRBV4-1 and TRBJ1-1; 8 bases fit TRBD1. J gave up 0 bases and V 7 bases, and 7 bases lay outside the gene matches. The germline CDR1 and CDR2 sequences are MGHRA and YSYEKL. This CDR3 comprises 15 residues.

The genes are TRBV2 and TRBJ1-1; D is undetermined. The CDR3 length is 13 residues. CDR1 and CDR2 from the germline V gene are SNHLY and FYNNEI. Trimming removed 5 bases at V and 0 bases at J, with 7 bases between. This CDR3 reads CASSLTVNTEAFF. The CDR3 region has the DNA TGTGCCAGCAGTCTTACAGTGAACACTGAAGCTTTCTTT.

The table lists this clone with a count of one. The V gene is TRBV6-5, the J gene TRBJ2-3; 8 bases align to TRBD1. The CDR3 loop spans 15 amino acids. V lost 6 bases, J lost 2 bases, and 7 bases stayed unmatched. Per germline, CDR1 MNHEY and CDR2 SVGAGI. The CDR3 is CASSATGAITDTQYF. CDR3 nucleotides: TGTGCCAGCAGCGCGACAGGGGCAATCACAGATACGCAGTATTTT.

This chain joins TRBV3-1 (or the pseudogene TRBV3-2) and TRBJ2-1; D may correspond to TRBD1 or TRBD2 (5 bases each). Germline CDR1 is LGHDT and CDR2 is YNNKEL (reference sequence). Trimming pared 7 bases from V and 4 bases from J, leaving 14 bases between. The CDR3 is made up of 14 amino acids. CDR3 DNA: TGTGCCAGCACCAGAGGGACCTCGTACAATGAGCAGTTCTTC. It encodes CASTRGTSYNEQFF.

This clone was seen once. DNA for the CDR3: TGCGCCAGCATGGCAGGAACCAACGTCCTGACTTTC. Translation gives CASMAGTNVLTF. V gene TRBV5-1 combines with J gene TRBJ2-6; D is undetermined. V dropped 6 bases and J dropped 8 bases, with 9 bases sitting between them. CDR3 length: 12 residues. From germline, CDR1 is SGHRS and CDR2 YFSETQ.

The rearrangement joins TRBV19 to TRBJ1-2; D is ambiguous. The length of the CDR3 is 15 residues. Germline V gene sequence: CDR1 LNHDA, CDR2 SQIVND (reference sequence). V gave up 7 bases and J gave up 3 bases, with 18 bases separating them. The CDR3 loop is CASTPVSLGYYGYTF. Here the CDR3 DNA reads TGTGCCAGTACCCCAGTGTCCCTGGGGTACTATGGCTACACCTTC.

The chain carries TRBV24-1 and TRBJ1-2; TRBD1 matches 9 bases. The CDR3 is made up of 15 amino acids. V lost 1 base to trimming and J lost 6 bases; unmatched junction nucleotides: 5. Germline loops: CDR1 KGHDR, CDR2 SFDVKD. As DNA, the CDR3 is TGTGCCACCAGTGATTTACGGACAGGGGTCGATGGCTACACCTTC. Amino acid sequence: CATSDLRTGVDGYTF.

The chain couples TRBV5-4 to TRBJ2-1; D tentatively reads TRBD1 or TRBD2 (6 bases each). In germline, CDR1 is SGHNT, CDR2 YYREEE (reference sequence). Trimming took off 0 bases at V and 7 bases at J, with 14 bases between the two ends. The CDR3 length is 15 residues. In nucleotides, the CDR3 is TGTGCCAGCAGCTTGGTCTGGGGGGCGGATAATGAGCAGTTCTTC. Protein: CASSLVWGADNEQFF.

V usage is TRBV7-3 and J usage is TRBJ1-5, with D perhaps matching TRBD1 (5 bases). V lost 6 bases, J lost 6 bases, and 12 bases lay in between. CDR3 length: 13 residues. Germline CDR1 SGHTA, CDR2 FQGTGA. In nucleotides, the CDR3 is TGTGCCAGCAGTCCAGCGGGGGGTCAGCCCCAGCATTTT. Its translation: CASSPAGGQPQHF.

This clone was seen only a few times. The V gene is TRBV7-8, the J gene TRBJ2-1, with 8 positions matching TRBD1. CDR3 length equals 14 residues. Germline CDR1 reads SGHVS; CDR2 reads FQNEAQ. J was trimmed by 7 bases and V by 3 bases; bases with no gene match: 5. CDR3: CASSFSGGLNEQFF. CDR3 sequence (DNA): TGTGCCAGCAGCTTTTCAGGGGGCCTGAATGAGCAGTTCTTC.